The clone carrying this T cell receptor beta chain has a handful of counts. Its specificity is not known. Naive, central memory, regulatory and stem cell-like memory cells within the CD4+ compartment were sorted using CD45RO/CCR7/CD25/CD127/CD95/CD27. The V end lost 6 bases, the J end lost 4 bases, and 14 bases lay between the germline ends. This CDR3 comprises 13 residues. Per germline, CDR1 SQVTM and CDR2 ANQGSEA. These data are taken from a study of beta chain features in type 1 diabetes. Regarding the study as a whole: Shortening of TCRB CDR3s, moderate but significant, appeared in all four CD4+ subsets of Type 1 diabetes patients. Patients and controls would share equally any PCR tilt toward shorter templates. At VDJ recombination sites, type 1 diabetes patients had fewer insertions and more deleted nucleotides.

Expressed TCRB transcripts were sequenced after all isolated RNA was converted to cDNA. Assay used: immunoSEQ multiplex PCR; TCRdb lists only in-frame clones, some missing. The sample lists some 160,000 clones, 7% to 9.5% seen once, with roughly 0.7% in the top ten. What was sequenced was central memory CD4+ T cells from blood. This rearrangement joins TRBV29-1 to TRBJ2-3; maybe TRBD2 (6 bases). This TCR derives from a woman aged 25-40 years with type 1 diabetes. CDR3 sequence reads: CSVRDGRSDTQYF. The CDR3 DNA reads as TGCAGCGTGCGGGACGGGCGGTCAGATACGCAGTATTTT.